This passage covers 8 T cell receptor beta chains from one sample sequenced in a study of somatic mutations in cytotoxic T cells in rheumatoid arthritis. Clones were read by immunoSEQ multiplex PCR, and TCRdb kept only the in-frame ones, dropping some. This sample has 6,000 or so clones, with roughly 80% found just once. Here the sequenced sample was CD8+ T cells sorted from blood, taken at a follow-up visit. The receptors derive from a woman aged 70-85 years with rheumatoid arthritis.

This clone occurred a few times. This sequence joins TRBV27 and TRBJ1-5; D not resolved. V lost 6 bases, J lost 0 bases, and 9 bases lay in between. The CDR3 spans 14 residues. The germline gives CDR1 MNHEY, CDR2 SMNVEV (reference sequence). DNA of the CDR3: TGTGCCAGCAGGCCCGGCAGTAGCAATCAGCCCCAGCATTTT. Translating it yields CASRPGSSNQPQHF.

The genes are TRBV29-1 and TRBJ1-2, with D uncertain. Germline lookup yields CDR1 SQVTM and CDR2 ANQGSEA. The CDR3 extends over 14 amino acids. V gave up 2 bases and J gave up 3 bases, with 13 bases separating them. Here the CDR3 reads CSVEKGFSDYGYTF. The CDR3 nucleotides read TGCAGCGTTGAAAAAGGGTTTTCGGACTATGGCTACACCTTC.

This clone was detected a few times. J is TRBJ2-7 and V is TRBV6-1; D unclear. This CDR3 has 15 amino acids. CDR1 and CDR2 from the germline V gene are MNHNS and SASEGT. The V end lost 4 bases, the J end lost 4 bases, and 17 bases lay between the germline ends. As DNA, the CDR3 is TGTGCCAGCAGTGCCCTGCCCTCCGGGCGATACGAGCAGTACTTC. This translates into CASSALPSGRYEQYF.

The chain links TRBV28 to TRBJ1-5; 8 bases align to TRBD1. This CDR3 spans 15 amino acids. V gave up 0 bases and J gave up 4 bases; unmatched junction bases: 2. CDR1 MDHEN and CDR2 SYDVKM come from the germline V gene. CDR3 in amino acids: CASSLWDRENQPQHF. The DNA for the CDR3 is TGTGCCAGCAGTTTATGGGACAGGGAAAATCAGCCCCAGCATTTT.

This clone turned up a few times. The chain links TRBV11-2 to TRBJ2-3; 8 bases align to TRBD1. Germline V gene data show CDR1 as SGHAT and CDR2 as FQNNGV. CDR3 length equals 19 residues. After removal of 5 bases from V and 5 bases from J, the junction contained 21 bases not matched to a gene. The CDR3 DNA sequence: TGTGCCAGCAGCGACCGGACAGGGTATAGAGACCAGGTCCGAGATACGCAGTATTTT. Translated: CASSDRTGYRDQVRDTQYF.

The V call is TRBV10-2, the J call TRBJ2-3, with TRBD2 matching over 7 bases. CDR1 and CDR2 from the germline V gene are WSHSY and SAAADI. CDR3 length equals 14 residues. Trimming cost V 6 bases and J 2 bases; bases outside gene matches: 5. CDR3: CASSATSLTDTQYF. CDR3 sequence (DNA): TGCGCCAGCAGCGCGACTAGCCTCACAGATACGCAGTATTTT.

The chain uses TRBV28 and TRBJ2-7; 9 bases are a match to TRBD2. The CDR3 runs 16 residues. V shed 3 bases and J 0 bases; nucleotides not matched to a gene: 6. From germline, CDR1 is MDHEN and CDR2 SYDVKM. CDR3 DNA: TGTGCCAGCAGTTTTGGGGCGGGAGGGAACTCCTACGAGCAGTACTTC. Its protein product is CASSFGAGGNSYEQYF. Filled out from reference TRBV28 and TRBJ2-7, the complete variable domain reads DVKVTQSSRYLVKRTGEKVFLECVQDMDHENMFWYRQDPGLGLRLIYFSYDVKMKEKGDIPEGYSVSREKKERFSLILESASTNQTSMYLCASSFGAGGNSYEQYFGPGTRLTVT.

The chain joins TRBV6-6 to TRBJ1-1, with unresolved D. Per the germline V gene, CDR1 is MNHNY and CDR2 is SVGAGI (reference sequence). This CDR3 has 13 amino acids. Trimming removed 2 bases from V and 5 bases from J, with 9 bases in between. The CDR3 here is CASSYVGVTEAFF. CDR3 nucleotides: TGTGCCAGCAGTTACGTTGGGGTGACTGAAGCTTTCTTT.